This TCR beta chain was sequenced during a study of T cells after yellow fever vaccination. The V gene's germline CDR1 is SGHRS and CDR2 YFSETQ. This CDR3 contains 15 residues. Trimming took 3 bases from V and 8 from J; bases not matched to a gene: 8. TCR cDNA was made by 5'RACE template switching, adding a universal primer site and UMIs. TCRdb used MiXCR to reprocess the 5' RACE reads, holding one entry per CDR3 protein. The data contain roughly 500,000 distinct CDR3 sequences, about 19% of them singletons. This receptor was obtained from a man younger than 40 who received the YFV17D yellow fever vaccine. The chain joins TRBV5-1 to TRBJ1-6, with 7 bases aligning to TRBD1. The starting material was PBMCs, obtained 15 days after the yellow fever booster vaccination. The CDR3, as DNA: TGCGCCAGCAGCTCACAGGGGCTAGCGGATTCACCCCTCCACTTT. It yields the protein CASSSQGLADSPLHF.